The T cell receptor (beta chain) described here comes from a study of Tregs in tolerant kidney transplant recipients. V shed 4 bases and J 0 bases; nucleotides not matched to a gene: 3. CDR1 is SGHDT and CDR2 is YYEEEE in the germline V gene. The CDR3 has 14 residues. Using immunoSEQ multiplex PCR, the repertoire was profiled, and TCRdb retains in-frame clones only, with some absent. The table has 50,000 to 85,000 clones, more than 90% seen once. The gene calls are TRBV5-6 and TRBJ1-2; 7 bases align to TRBD1. The sequencing used CD8+ T cells from blood, collected before the transplant. The clonotype was recovered from a human donor who received a combined kidney and bone marrow transplant. The CDR3 sequence: CASSTGTANYGYTF. The CDR3 DNA sequence: TGTGCCAGCAGCACCGGGACAGCTAACTATGGCTACACCTTC.